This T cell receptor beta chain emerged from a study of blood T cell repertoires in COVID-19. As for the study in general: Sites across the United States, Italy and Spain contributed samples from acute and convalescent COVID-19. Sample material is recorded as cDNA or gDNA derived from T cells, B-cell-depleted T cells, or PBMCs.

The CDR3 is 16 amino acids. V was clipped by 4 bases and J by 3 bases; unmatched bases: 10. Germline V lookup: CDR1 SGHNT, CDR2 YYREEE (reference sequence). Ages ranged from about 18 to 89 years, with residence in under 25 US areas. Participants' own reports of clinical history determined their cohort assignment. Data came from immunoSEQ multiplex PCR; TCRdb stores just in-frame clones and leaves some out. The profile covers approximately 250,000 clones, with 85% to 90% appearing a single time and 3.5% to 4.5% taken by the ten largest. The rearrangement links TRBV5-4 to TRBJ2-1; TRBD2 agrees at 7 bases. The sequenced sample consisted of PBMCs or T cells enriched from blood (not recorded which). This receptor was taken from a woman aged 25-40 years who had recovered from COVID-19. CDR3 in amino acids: CASSPGSGVLYNEQFF. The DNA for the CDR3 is TGTGCCAGCAGCCCGGGGAGCGGGGTACTCTACAATGAGCAGTTCTTC.